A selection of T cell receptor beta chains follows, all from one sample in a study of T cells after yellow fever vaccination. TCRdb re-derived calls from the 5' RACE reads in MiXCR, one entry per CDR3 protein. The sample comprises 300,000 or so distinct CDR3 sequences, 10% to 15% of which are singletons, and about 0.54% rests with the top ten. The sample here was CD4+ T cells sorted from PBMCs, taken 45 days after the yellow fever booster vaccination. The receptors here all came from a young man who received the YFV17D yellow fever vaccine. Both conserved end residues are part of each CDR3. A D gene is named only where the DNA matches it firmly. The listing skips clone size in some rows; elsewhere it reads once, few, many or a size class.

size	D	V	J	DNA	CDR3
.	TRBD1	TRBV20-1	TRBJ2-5	TGCAGTGCTAGCCGGGACAGCCCCCAAGAGACCCAGTACTTC	CSASRDSPQETQYF
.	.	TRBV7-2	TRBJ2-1	TGTGCCAGCAGCTTACGAAGAGACAGATACAATGAGCAGTTCTTC	CASSLRRDRYNEQFF
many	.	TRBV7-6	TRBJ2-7	TGTGCCAGCAGCTTAGCCAAGGACAGCTACGGTAACGAGCAGTACTTC	CASSLAKDSYGNEQYF
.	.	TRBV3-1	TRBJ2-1	TGTGCCAGCAGCCAGGCCCCGTTGGGTGAGCAGTTCTTC	CASSQAPLGEQFF
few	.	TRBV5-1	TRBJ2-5	TGCGCCAGCAGCCTAGGGGACCATAACCGAGAGACCCAGTACTTC	CASSLGDHNRETQYF
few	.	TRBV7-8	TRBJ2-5	TGTGCCAGCAGCTCCAAGCTCCGGGGGCTTATGGAGACCCAGTACTTC	CASSSKLRGLMETQYF
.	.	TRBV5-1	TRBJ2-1	TGCGCCAGCAGCCAAATCCCGACCTACAATGAGCAGTTCTTC	CASSQIPTYNEQFF
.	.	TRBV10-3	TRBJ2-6	TGTGCCATCAGTGAGTCTCGGACCTCTGGGGCCAACGTCCTGACTTTC	CAISESRTSGANVLTF
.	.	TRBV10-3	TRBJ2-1	TGTGCCATCAGTGAGGGACTATCCTACAATGAGCAGTTCTTC	CAISEGLSYNEQFF
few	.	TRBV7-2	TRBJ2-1	TGTGCCAGCAGGTTCCGCGGGCTGGGGGGGGCGAATGAGCAGTTCTTC	CASRFRGLGGANEQFF
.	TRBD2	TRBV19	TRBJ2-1	TGTGCCAGTAGTCTAACTTCACTAGCGACAAATCACTTC	CASSLTSLATNHF
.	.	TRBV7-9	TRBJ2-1	TGTGCCAGCAGCCCTCGGGGGATGCTATGGAATGAGCAGTTCTTC	CASSPRGMLWNEQFF
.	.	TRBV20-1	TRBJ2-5	TGCAGTGCTAGAGACGGGGGGCTGTTCGGAGAGACCCAGTACTTC	CSARDGGLFGETQYF
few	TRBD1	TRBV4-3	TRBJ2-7	TGCGCCAGCAGCCAAGCGGGGACAGGGGGCCTATATGAGCAGTACTTC	CASSQAGTGGLYEQYF
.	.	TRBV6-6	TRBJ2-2	TGTGCCAGCAGTTACTCGCTGGGCGGGGAGCTGTTTTTT	CASSYSLGGELFF
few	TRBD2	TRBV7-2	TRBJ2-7	TGTGCCAGCAGCTTCTCCGGGACTAGCGGCTCCTACGAGCAGTACTTC	CASSFSGTSGSYEQYF
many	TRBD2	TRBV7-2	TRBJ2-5	TGTGCCAGCAGCTTCGGGGGGTTCGGAGAGACCCAGTACTTC	CASSFGGFGETQYF
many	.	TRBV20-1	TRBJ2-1	TGCAGTGCTTCCCAGGAGGGCCACGAGTTCTTC	CSASQEGHEFF
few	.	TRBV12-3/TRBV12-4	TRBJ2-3	TGTGCCAGCAGGGAATACAGGGTGGATACAGATACGCAGTATTTT	CASREYRVDTDTQYF
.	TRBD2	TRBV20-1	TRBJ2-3	TGCAGTGCTAGAGCCGGGACTAGTAGTGCAGATACGCAGTATTTT	CSARAGTSSADTQYF
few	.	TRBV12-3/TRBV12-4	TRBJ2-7	TGTGCCAGCACCCGACGGGGGGAGCAGTACTTC	CASTRRGEQYF
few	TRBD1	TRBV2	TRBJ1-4	TGTGCCAGCAGCGGACAGGGATCGACTAATGAAAAACTGTTTTTT	CASSGQGSTNEKLFF
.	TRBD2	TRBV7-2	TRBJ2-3	TGTGCCAGCAGCTTAGAGCTAGCGGGAACAGATACGCAGTATTTT	CASSLELAGTDTQYF
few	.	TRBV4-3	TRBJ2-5	TGCGCCAGCAGCCAAGATTCGACATATGGGGCCCAGTACTTC	CASSQDSTYGAQYF
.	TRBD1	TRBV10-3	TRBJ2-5	TGTGCCATCAGTGAGCAGACAGGGGTCGAGACCCAGTACTTC	CAISEQTGVETQYF
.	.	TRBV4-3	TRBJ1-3	TGCGCCAGCAGCCACGAGTTGGGACTCGGAAACACCATATATTTT	CASSHELGLGNTIYF
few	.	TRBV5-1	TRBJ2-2	TGCGCCAGCAGCTTCCGGGACCATCTGGGGACCGGGGAGCTGTTTTTT	CASSFRDHLGTGELFF
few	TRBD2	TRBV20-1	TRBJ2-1	TGCAGTGCTAGAGCTAGCGGAGAAAATGAGCAGTTCTTC	CSARASGENEQFF
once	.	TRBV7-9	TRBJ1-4	TGTGCCAGCAGCAAAGACGGGGGAGGGAATGAAAAACTGTTTTTT	CASSKDGGGNEKLFF
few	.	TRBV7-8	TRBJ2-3	TGTGCCAGCAGCTCAGGGGCTGCTACTAGCACAGATACGCAGTATTTT	CASSSGAATSTDTQYF
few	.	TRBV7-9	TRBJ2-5	TGTGCCAGCAGCTTAGTTGTGCAGGTGGGCCAAGAGACCCAGTACTTC	CASSLVVQVGQETQYF
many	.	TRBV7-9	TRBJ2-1	TGTGCCAGCAGCGAGGACTACAATGAGCAGTTCTTC	CASSEDYNEQFF
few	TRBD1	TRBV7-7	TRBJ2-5	TGTGCTAGCAGCCAATCCGGGACAGTACAAGAGACCCAGTACTTC	CASSQSGTVQETQYF
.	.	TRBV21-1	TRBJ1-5	TGTGCCAGCAGCCCTAGGGGGGCGGAGGGGTGGCATCGTCAGCCCCAGCATTTT	CASSPRGAEGWHRQPQHF
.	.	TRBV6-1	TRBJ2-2	TGTGCCAGCAGTCCCGAACGGACGTTAATCTTGAACACCGGGGAGCTGTTTTTT	CASSPERTLILNTGELFF
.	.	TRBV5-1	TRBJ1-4	TGCGCCAGGAGCTTGGAAAGGCCTTTTGAAAAACTGTTTTTT	CARSLERPFEKLFF
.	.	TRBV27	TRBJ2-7	TGTGCCAGCAGTTTACGAGATGGGATTTCCTACGAGCAGTACTTC	CASSLRDGISYEQYF
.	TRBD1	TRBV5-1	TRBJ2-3	TGCGCCAGCAGCTTACAGGGGGTCACAGATACGCAGTATTTT	CASSLQGVTDTQYF
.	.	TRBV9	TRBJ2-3	TGTGCCAGCAGCACGGGACGTGCCACAGATACGCAGTATTTT	CASSTGRATDTQYF
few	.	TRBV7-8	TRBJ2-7	TGTGCCAGCAGCTTTCCTCCCCCCGGCGAGCAGTACTTC	CASSFPPPGEQYF
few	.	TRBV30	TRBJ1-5	TGTGCCTGGAGTTATAACGGTGGCAATCAGCCCCAGCATTTT	CAWSYNGGNQPQHF
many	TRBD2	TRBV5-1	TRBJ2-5	TGCGCCAGCAGCTTGGGACTAGCGGGAGTAATAGAGACCCAGTACTTC	CASSLGLAGVIETQYF
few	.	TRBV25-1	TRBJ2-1	TGTGCCAGTGGCCGGGACGGACACAATGAGCAGTTCTTC	CASGRDGHNEQFF
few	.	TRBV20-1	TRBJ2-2	TGCAGTGCTAGAGTTAGCAGACTCAACACCGGGGAGCTGTTTTTT	CSARVSRLNTGELFF
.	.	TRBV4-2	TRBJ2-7	TGTGCCAGCAGCCAAGATAGGAGAAGTAACGAGCAGTACTTC	CASSQDRRSNEQYF
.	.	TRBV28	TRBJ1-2	TGTGCCAGCAGCTTTACGGGGGTGAGCAACTATGGCTACACCTTC	CASSFTGVSNYGYTF
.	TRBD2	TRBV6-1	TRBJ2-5	TGTGCCAGCACCCCCTTAGCGGGAGTGCGAGAGACCCAGTACTTC	CASTPLAGVRETQYF
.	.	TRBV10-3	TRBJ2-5	TGTGCCATCAGTGAGTCTGGAGGACAAGAGACCCAGTACTTC	CAISESGGQETQYF
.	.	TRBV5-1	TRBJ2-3	TGCGCCAGCAGCTTGGAAACCCCGGGGTATACGCAGTATTTT	CASSLETPGYTQYF
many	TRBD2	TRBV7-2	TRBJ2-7	TGTGCCAGCAGCTTAGTTCGTAGCGGGAGACGAGAAGAGCAGTACTTC	CASSLVRSGRREEQYF
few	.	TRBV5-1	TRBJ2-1	TGCGCCAGCCAACTGGGGGCGCATTCCTACAATGAGCAGTTCTTC	CASQLGAHSYNEQFF
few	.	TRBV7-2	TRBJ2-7	TGTGCCAGCAGCCCTACGGCGAAAGGGGTCGAGCAGTACTTC	CASSPTAKGVEQYF